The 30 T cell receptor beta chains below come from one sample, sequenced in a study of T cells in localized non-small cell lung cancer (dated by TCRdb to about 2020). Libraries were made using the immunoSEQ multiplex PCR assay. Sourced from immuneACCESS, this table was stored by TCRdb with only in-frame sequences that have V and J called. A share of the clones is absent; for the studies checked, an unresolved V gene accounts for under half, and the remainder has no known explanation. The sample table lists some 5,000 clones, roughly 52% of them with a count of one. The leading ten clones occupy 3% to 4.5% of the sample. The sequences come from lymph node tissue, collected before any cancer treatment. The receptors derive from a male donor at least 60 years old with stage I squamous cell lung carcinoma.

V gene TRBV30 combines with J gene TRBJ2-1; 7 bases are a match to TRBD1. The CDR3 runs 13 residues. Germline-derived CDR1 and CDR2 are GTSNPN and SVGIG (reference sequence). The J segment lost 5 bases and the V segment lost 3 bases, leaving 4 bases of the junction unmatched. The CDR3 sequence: CAWSIGTDNEQFF. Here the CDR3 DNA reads TGTGCCTGGAGCATTGGGACAGACAATGAGCAGTTCTTC.

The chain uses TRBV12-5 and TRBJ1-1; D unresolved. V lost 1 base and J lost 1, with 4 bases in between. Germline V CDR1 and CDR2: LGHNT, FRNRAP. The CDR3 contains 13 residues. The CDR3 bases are TGTGCTAGTGGTTTGGCCCGGAACACTGAAGCTTTCTTT. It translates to CASGLARNTEAFF.

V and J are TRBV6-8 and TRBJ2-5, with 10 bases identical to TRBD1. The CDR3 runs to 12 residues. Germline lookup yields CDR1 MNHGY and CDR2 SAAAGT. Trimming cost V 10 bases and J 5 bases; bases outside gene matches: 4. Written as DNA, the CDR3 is TGTGCCATCAGGGGACAGGGGGAGACCCAGTACTTC. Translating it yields CAIRGQGETQYF.

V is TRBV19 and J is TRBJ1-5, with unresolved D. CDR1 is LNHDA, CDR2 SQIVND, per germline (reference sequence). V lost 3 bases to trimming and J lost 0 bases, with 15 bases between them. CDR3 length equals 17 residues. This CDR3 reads CASSIATRTDSNQPQHF. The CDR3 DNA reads TGTGCCAGTAGTATTGCGACTCGAACAGATAGCAATCAGCCCCAGCATTTT.

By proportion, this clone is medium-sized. CDR3 sequence (DNA): TGTGCCAGCAGCCCCCAGGGGCGGGAGACGGTTGATACGCAGTATTTT. It translates to CASSPQGRETVDTQYF. The V and J genes are TRBV11-3 and TRBJ2-3, with TRBD2 as a possible D gene (7 bases). The length of the CDR3 is 16 residues. V was shortened by 5 bases and J by 6 bases, with 21 bases between the two germline ends. Germline assignment: CDR1 SGHNT and CDR2 YENEEA.

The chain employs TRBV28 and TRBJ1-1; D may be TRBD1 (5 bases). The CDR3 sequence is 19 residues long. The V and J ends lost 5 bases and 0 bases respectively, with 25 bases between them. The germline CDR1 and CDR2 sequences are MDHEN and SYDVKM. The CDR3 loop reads CASSPLFRALSLLNTEAFF. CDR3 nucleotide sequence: TGTGCCAGCAGTCCCCTTTTCAGGGCCCTGAGCCTTTTGAACACTGAAGCTTTCTTT.

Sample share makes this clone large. CDR3 sequence reads: CASSLSAGANVLTF. CDR3 nucleotide sequence: TGCGCCAGCAGCCTCTCCGCTGGGGCCAACGTCCTGACTTTC. V gene TRBV5-1 combines with J gene TRBJ2-6; D is undetermined. The CDR3 has 14 amino acids. With 4 bases removed from V and 2 bases from J, the gap between germline ends came to 7 bases. Germline V CDR1 and CDR2: SGHRS, YFSETQ.

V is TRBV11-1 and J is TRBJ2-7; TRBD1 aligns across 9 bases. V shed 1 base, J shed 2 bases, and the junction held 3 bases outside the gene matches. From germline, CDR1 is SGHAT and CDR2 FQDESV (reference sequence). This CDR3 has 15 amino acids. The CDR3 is CASSLETGGTYEQYF. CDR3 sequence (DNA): TGTGCCAGCAGCTTAGAGACAGGGGGAACCTACGAGCAGTACTTC.

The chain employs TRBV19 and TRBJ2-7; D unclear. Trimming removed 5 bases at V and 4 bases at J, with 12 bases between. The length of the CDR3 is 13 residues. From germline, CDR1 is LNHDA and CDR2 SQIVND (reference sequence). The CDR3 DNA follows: TGTGCCAGTAGTTCCCCCCCTCAGTACGAGCAGTACTTC. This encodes CASSSPPQYEQYF.

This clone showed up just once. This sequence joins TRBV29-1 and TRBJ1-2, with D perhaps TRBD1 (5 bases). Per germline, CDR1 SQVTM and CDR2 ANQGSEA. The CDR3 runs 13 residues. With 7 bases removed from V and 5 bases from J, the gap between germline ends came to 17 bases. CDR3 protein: CSATIGHLYGYTF. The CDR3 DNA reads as TGCAGCGCCACGATCGGACACCTATATGGCTACACCTTC.

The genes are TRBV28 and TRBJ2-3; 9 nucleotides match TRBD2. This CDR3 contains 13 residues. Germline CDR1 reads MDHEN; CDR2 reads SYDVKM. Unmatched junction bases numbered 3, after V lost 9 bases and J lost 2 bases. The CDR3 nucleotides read TGTGCCAGTCGGACTAGCGCCACAGATACGCAGTATTTT. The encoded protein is CASRTSATDTQYF.

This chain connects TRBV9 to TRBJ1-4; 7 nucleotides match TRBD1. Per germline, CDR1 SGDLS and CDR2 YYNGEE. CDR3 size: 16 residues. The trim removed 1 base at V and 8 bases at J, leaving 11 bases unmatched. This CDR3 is CASSVSPGQGGEKLFF. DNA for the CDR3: TGTGCCAGCAGCGTATCCCCCGGGCAGGGGGGAGAAAAACTGTTTTTT.

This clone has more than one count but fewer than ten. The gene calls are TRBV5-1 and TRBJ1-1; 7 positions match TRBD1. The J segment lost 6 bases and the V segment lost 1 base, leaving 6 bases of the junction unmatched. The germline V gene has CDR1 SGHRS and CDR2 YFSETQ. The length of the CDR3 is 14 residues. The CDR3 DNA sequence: TGCGCCAGCAGCTTGACAGGGGCAAATCCTGAAGCTTTCTTT. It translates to CASSLTGANPEAFF. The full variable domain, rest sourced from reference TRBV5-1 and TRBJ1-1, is KAGVTQTPRYLIKTRGQQVTLSCSPISGHRSVSWYQQTPGQGLQFLFEYFSETQRNKGNFPGRFSGRQFSNSRSEMNVSTLELGDSALYLCASSLTGANPEAFFGQGTRLTVV.

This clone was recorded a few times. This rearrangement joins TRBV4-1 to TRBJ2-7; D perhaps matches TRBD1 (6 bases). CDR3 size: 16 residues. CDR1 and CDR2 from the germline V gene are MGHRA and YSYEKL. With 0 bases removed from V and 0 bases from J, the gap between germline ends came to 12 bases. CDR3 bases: TGCGCCAGCAGCCAAGATGCAGGGGTTAGCTCCTACGAGCAGTACTTC. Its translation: CASSQDAGVSSYEQYF.

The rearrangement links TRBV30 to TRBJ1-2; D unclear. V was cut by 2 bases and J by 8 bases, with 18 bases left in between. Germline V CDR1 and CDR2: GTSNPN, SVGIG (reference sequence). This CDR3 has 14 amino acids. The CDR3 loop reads CAWSIIGVPGGYTF. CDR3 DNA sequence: TGTGCCTGGAGTATTATCGGGGTTCCAGGCGGCTACACCTTC.

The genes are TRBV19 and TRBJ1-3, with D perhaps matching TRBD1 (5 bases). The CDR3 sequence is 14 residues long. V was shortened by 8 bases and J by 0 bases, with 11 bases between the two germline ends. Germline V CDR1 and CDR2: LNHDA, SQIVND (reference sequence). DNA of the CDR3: TGTGCCAGTTGTCGACAGTCCTCTGGAAACACCATATATTTT. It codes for CASCRQSSGNTIYF.

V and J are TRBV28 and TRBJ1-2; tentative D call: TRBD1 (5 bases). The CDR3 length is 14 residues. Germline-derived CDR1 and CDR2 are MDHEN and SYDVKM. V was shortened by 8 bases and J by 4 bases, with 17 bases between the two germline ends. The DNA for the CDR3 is TGTGCCAGCCTGGGGCAGGTCGACCTCTATGGCTACACCTTC. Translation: CASLGQVDLYGYTF.

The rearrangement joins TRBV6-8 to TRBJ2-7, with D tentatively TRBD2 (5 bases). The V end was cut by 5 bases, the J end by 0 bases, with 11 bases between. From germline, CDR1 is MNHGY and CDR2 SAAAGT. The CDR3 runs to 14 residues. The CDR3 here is CASSGRRSSYEQYF. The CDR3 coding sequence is TGTGCCAGCAGTGGGAGACGATCCTCCTACGAGCAGTACTTC.

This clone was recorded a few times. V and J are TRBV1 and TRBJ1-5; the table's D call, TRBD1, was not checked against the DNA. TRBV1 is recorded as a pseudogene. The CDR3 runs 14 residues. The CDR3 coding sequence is TGCGCCAGCAGCCAAGACAGATTCAATCAGCCCCAGCATTTT. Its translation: CASSQDRFNQPQHF.

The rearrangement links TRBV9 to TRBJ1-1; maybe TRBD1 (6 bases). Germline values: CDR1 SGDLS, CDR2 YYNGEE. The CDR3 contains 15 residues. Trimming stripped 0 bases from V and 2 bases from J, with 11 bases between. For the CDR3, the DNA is TGTGCCAGCAGCGTAGCGCCAGGGACAAACACTGAAGCTTTCTTT. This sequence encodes CASSVAPGTNTEAFF.

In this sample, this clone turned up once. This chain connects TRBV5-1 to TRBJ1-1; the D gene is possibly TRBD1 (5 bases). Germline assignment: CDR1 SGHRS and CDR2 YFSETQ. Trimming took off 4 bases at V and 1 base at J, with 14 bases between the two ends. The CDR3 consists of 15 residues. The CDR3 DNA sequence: TGCGCCAGCAGCGCGGGGACGGGGAAGAACACTGAAGCTTTCTTT. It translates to CASSAGTGKNTEAFF.

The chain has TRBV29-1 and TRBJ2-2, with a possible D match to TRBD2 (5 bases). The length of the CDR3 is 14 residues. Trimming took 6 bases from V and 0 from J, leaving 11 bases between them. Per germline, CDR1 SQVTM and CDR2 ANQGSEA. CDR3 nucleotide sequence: TGCAGCGTCATAGCGTACGCGAACACCGGGGAGCTGTTTTTT. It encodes CSVIAYANTGELFF.

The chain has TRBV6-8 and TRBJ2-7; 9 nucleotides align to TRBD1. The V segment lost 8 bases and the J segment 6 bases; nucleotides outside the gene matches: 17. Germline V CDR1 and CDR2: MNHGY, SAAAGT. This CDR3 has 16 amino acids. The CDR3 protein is CASGTTQDRGIVEQYF. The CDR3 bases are TGTGCCAGCGGAACCACCCAAGACAGGGGGATTGTCGAGCAGTACTTC.

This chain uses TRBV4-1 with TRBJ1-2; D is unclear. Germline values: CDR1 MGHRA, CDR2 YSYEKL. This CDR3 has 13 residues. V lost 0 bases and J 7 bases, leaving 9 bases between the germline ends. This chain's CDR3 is CASSQDSLGGYTF. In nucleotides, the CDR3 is TGCGCCAGCAGCCAAGACTCCCTTGGTGGCTACACCTTC.

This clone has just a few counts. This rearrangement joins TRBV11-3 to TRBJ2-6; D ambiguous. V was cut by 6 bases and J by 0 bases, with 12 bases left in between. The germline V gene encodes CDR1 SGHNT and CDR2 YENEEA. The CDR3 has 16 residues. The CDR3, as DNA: TGTGCCAGCAGTCCAGGCTTCAGCTCTGGGGCCAACGTCCTGACTTTC. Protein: CASSPGFSSGANVLTF.

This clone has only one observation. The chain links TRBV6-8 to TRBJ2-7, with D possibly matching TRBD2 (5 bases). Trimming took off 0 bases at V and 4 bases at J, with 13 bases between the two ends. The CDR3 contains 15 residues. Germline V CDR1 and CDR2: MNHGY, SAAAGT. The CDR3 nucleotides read TGTGCCAGCAGTTACTCTCTGGAGTCGGGATACGAGCAGTACTTC. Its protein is CASSYSLESGYEQYF.

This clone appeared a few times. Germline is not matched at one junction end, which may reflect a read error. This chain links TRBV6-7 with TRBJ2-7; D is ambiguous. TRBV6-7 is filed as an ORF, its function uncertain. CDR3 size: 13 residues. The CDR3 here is CASTKAALDEQYF. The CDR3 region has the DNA TGTGCCAGTACCAAGGCGGCACTGGACGAACAGTACTTC.

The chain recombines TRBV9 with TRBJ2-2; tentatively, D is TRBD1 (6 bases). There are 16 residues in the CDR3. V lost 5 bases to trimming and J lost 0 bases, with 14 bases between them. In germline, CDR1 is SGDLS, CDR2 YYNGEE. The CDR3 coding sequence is TGTGCCAGCAGTCAAACCGGGACACCGAACACCGGGGAGCTGTTTTTT. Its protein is CASSQTGTPNTGELFF.

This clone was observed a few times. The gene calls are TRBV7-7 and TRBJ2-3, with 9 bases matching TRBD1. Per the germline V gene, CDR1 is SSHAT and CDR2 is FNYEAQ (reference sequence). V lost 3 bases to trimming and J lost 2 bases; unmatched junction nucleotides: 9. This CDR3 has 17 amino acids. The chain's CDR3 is CASSLDGRDRATDTQYF. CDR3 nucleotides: TGTGCCAGCAGCTTGGATGGGCGGGACAGGGCCACAGATACGCAGTATTTT.

The DNA of the CDR3 is TGTGCCAGTAGTATAGATTGGCGTACAGGGCGCGAGCAGTACTTC. It yields the protein CASSIDWRTGREQYF. The chain is built from TRBV19 and TRBJ2-7, with D perhaps TRBD1 (6 bases). CDR1 is LNHDA, CDR2 SQIVND, per germline (reference sequence). CDR3 size: 15 residues. Deletions cut 0 bases from V and 6 bases from J, with 15 bases between.